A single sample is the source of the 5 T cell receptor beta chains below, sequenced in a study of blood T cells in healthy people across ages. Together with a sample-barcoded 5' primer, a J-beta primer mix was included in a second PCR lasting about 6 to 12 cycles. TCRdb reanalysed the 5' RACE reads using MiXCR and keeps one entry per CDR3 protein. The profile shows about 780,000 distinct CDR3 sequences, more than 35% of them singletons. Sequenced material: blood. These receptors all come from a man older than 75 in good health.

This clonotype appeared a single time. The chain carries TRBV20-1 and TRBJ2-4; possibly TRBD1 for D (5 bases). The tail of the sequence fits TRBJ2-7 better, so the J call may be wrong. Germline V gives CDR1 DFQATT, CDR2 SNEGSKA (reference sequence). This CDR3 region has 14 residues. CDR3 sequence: CSASYRGRTHEQYF. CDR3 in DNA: TGCAGTGCTAGTTATAGGGGAAGGACCCACGAGCAGTACTTC.

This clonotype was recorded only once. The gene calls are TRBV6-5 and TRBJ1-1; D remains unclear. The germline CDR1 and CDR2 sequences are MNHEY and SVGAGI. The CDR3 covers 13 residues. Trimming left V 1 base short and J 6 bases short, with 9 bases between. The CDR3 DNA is TGTGCCAGCAGTTACTTTTCGGGCGCTGAAGCTTTCTTT. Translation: CASSYFSGAEAFF.

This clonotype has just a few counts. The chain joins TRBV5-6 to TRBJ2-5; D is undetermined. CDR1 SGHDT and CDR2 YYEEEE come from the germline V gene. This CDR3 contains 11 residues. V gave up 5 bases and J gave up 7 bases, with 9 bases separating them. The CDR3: CASSSLGTQYF. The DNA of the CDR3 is TGTGCCAGCAGTTCTCTGGGGACCCAGTACTTC.

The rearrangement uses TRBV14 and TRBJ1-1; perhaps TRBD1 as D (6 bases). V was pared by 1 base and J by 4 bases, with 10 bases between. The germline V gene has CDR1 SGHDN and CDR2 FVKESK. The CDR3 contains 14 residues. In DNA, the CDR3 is TGTGCCAGCAGCCAAGCGGGGGCGGCCACTGAAGCTTTCTTT. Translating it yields CASSQAGAATEAFF.

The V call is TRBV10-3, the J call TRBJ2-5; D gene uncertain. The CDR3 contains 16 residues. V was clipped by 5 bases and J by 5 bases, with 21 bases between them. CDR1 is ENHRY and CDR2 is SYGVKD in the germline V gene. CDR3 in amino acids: CAISPGQRTIGETQYF. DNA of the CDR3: TGTGCCATCAGTCCCGGCCAGAGGACCATTGGGGAGACCCAGTACTTC.